Each of the 10 T cell receptor beta chains below was sequenced from the same sample in a study of OX40 agonist ivuxolimab in advanced cancers. The repertoire was sequenced with immunoSEQ multiplex PCR; TCRdb's copy has only in-frame clones and lacks some. The sample yields 65,000 to 75,000 clones, more than 70% seen once. Sequencing was performed on CD4+ or CD8+ T cells sorted from blood, taken in a trial of the OX40 agonist ivuxolimab. These receptors came from an adult with an advanced solid tumor such as melanoma, head and neck, liver or kidney cancer.

This clone showed up just once. The V gene is TRBV5-6, the J gene TRBJ2-5; no definite D call. V lost 1 base, J lost 4 bases, and 11 bases lay in between. The length of the CDR3 is 14 residues. The germline gives CDR1 SGHDT, CDR2 YYEEEE. CDR3 in amino acids: CASSLFWETETQYF. Here the CDR3 DNA reads TGTGCCAGCAGCTTGTTTTGGGAAACAGAGACCCAGTACTTC.

The CDR3: CASSEGTGLASANEQFF. The CDR3 DNA sequence: TGCGCCAGCAGCGAAGGCACCGGACTAGCGTCAGCCAATGAGCAGTTCTTC. The chain uses TRBV5-1 and TRBJ2-1; 9 bases map to TRBD2. Trimming cost V 4 bases and J 6 bases; bases outside gene matches: 14. The CDR3 extends over 17 amino acids. Germline values: CDR1 SGHRS, CDR2 YFSETQ.

The chain is built from TRBV11-3 and TRBJ2-1; D is undetermined. V gave up 5 bases and J gave up 0 bases, with 14 bases separating them. Germline CDR1 reads SGHNT; CDR2 reads YENEEA. The CDR3 has 16 residues. DNA for the CDR3: TGTGCCAGCAGCCCAGGCTGGGGAAACTCCTACAATGAGCAGTTCTTC. It specifies CASSPGWGNSYNEQFF.

CDR3 nucleotide sequence: TGTGCCAGTGGGGGAGCCTATAATTCACCCCTCCACTTT. This sequence encodes CASGGAYNSPLHF. The chain employs TRBV19 and TRBJ1-6, with D maybe TRBD1 (5 bases). Germline V lookup: CDR1 LNHDA, CDR2 SQIVND (reference sequence). The CDR3 runs 13 residues. V lost 8 bases to trimming and J lost 2 bases, with 7 bases between them.

The chain couples TRBV15 to TRBJ2-3; 8 positions match TRBD2. Trimming at V came to 1 base and at J to 3 bases, leaving 3 bases not matched to a gene. Looked up from germline, CDR1 is LNHNV and CDR2 is YYDKDF (reference sequence). CDR3 length: 15 amino acids. CDR3 sequence (DNA): TGTGCCACCAGCAGAGCGGGGGGGCGGACAGATACGCAGTATTTT. Its translation: CATSRAGGRTDTQYF.

The V and J genes are TRBV2 and TRBJ2-3; D is possibly TRBD2 (6 bases). Germline V CDR1 and CDR2: SNHLY, FYNNEI. This CDR3 contains 14 residues. V lost 6 bases, J lost 2 bases, and 12 bases lay in between. The CDR3 here is CASSLGLLTDTQYF. CDR3 DNA: TGTGCCAGCAGCCTGGGACTTCTCACAGATACGCAGTATTTT.

This chain uses TRBV27 with TRBJ2-5; 16 bases are a match to TRBD2. The ends lost 3 bases at V and 1 base at J; junction bases unmatched: 2. Germline V gene data show CDR1 as MNHEY and CDR2 as SMNVEV (reference sequence). The CDR3 extends over 17 amino acids. CDR3 sequence reads: CASSFGTSGGAQETQYF. In DNA form, the CDR3 reads TGTGCCAGCAGTTTTGGGACTAGCGGGGGGGCCCAAGAGACCCAGTACTTC.

The chain combines TRBV5-6 with TRBJ1-3; D gene uncertain. Germline CDR1 reads SGHDT; CDR2 reads YYEEEE. The V gene lost 6 bases and the J gene lost 0 bases, with 10 bases spanning the gap. The CDR3 totals 14 residues. The CDR3 bases are TGTGCCAGCACTGCGGCCCGCTCTGGAAACACCATATATTTT. This sequence encodes CASTAARSGNTIYF.

The chain couples TRBV10-3 to TRBJ1-2, with unresolved D. The V end lost 0 bases, the J end lost 7 bases, and 12 bases lay between the germline ends. The CDR3 loop spans 14 amino acids. Looked up from germline, CDR1 is ENHRY and CDR2 is SYGVKD. CDR3 nucleotide sequence: TGTGCCATCAGTGAGTCGGGTGAGAAGGGTGGCTACACCTTC. It yields the protein CAISESGEKGGYTF.

The chain uses TRBV5-1 and TRBJ2-3; 12 positions agree with TRBD2. Germline lookup yields CDR1 SGHRS and CDR2 YFSETQ. The V gene end was trimmed by 3 bases and the J gene end by 6 bases; junction bases not matched to a gene: 11. The CDR3 has 17 amino acids. CDR3 sequence: CASSYRTSGVQGDTQYF. The CDR3, as DNA: TGCGCCAGCAGCTACAGGACTAGCGGGGTACAAGGGGATACGCAGTATTTT.